The 4 T cell receptor beta chains presented below share a single source sample, sequenced in a study of CD8 T cells in Susac syndrome. Roughly 0.45 to 1 ug RNA was reverse transcribed with random hexamers. MiXCR was run by TCRdb on the immunoSEQ multiplex PCR reads, yielding one entry per CDR3 protein. The profile shows tens of thousands of distinct CDR3 sequences, 96% of them singletons. The specimen sequenced was CD4+ T cells from PBMCs. Receptors were obtained from a human donor with multiple sclerosis.

The J gene is TRBJ1-2, the V gene TRBV12-3 or TRBV12-4; 7 nucleotides match TRBD1. Trimming took 6 bases from V and 4 from J; bases not matched to a gene: 8. The CDR3 is 14 amino acids. For the CDR3, the DNA is TGTGCCAGCAGGAGACAGGGAATATTCTATGGCTACACCTTC. Translated, it gives CASRRQGIFYGYTF.

The rearrangement uses TRBV5-4 and TRBJ2-3, with 13 bases lining up with TRBD2. CDR1 and CDR2 (germline): SGHNT, YYREEE (reference sequence). CDR3 length equals 17 residues. Trimming took 0 bases from V and 8 from J; bases not matched to a gene: 9. Here the CDR3 reads CASSLGGLLAGGPTQYF. CDR3 nucleotides: TGTGCCAGCAGCTTGGGAGGCCTACTAGCGGGGGGGCCTACGCAGTATTTT.

The chain combines TRBV19 with TRBJ2-3; no clear D gene. Germline V lookup: CDR1 LNHDA, CDR2 SQIVND (reference sequence). The CDR3 covers 12 residues. Trimming left V 11 bases short and J 4 bases short, with 13 bases between. This CDR3 is CASGRSADTQYF. CDR3 bases: TGTGCCTCTGGACGGTCTGCAGATACGCAGTATTTT.

This sequence joins TRBV12-3 or TRBV12-4 and TRBJ1-3; 7 nucleotides line up with TRBD1. The J segment lost 4 bases and the V segment lost 5 bases, leaving 8 bases of the junction unmatched. This CDR3 has 15 amino acids. Here the CDR3 DNA reads TGTGCCAGCAGTATCGACAGGGCAGGGGGAAACACCATATATTTT. It translates to CASSIDRAGGNTIYF.